The clone carrying this T cell receptor (beta chain) showed up many times. Researchers took RNA transcripts and amplified the TCR beta CDR3 regions from them. The TCR CDR3 was amplified in a first-round RT-PCR using the HTBI primer set. One entry per CDR3 protein results from TCRdb running MiXCR on the multiplex PCR reads. The profile shows fewer than 350,000 distinct CDR3 sequences, around 20% of them singletons. These data originate in a study of T cells in Graves' hyperthyroidism and ophthalmopathy. If no ophthalmopathy progression occurred within 18 months, Graves' hyperthyroidism was stable. The sample taken for sequencing was blood. This TCR was sampled from a woman aged 45-59 years with Graves' hyperthyroidism.

The CDR3, as DNA: TGTGCCAGCAGCTTAGTTGGCCGGGGACTTACTTTGGACCAGTACTTC. Translating gives CASSLVGRGLTLDQYF. The rearrangement joins TRBV7-8 to TRBJ2-5; D possibly corresponds to TRBD2 (6 bases). V lost 1 base to trimming and J lost 10 bases, with 22 bases between them. Germline V CDR1 and CDR2: SGHVS, FQNEAQ. This CDR3 comprises 16 residues.